This T cell receptor beta chain originates from a study of blood T cell repertoires in COVID-19. About the research overall: The samples span acute and convalescent COVID-19 from the United States, Italy and Spain. PBMCs, B-cell-depleted T cells, or T cells were the source of the cDNA or gDNA that made up the material.

In the authors' methods: Reference gene primer amplification gave nucleated cell count estimates. Generated by immunoSEQ multiplex PCR, the TCRdb table keeps only in-frame clones and is missing some. V and J calls and clone size are those listed in that table; D and trimming were worked out from the DNA. This sample carries some 43,000 clones, about 88% of them seen once, and the ten largest clones take roughly 4.4%. Turning to this clone: This same CDR3 is encoded by further DNA sequences in the sample.

The CDR3 covers 17 residues. The V segment lost 5 bases and the J segment 3 bases; nucleotides outside the gene matches: 14. The germline gives CDR1 LGHDT, CDR2 YNNKEL (reference sequence). This TCR was recovered from a man aged 45 to 65 with active COVID-19. The gene calls are TRBV3-1 (or the pseudogene TRBV3-2) and TRBJ2-5; 8 bases agree with TRBD2. Specimen: peripheral blood. The CDR3 reads CASSMGRTGGLKETQYF. The CDR3 coding sequence is TGTGCCAGCAGCATGGGGAGGACGGGGGGGTTAAAAGAGACCCAGTACTTC.